These 5 T cell receptor beta chains originate from one sample sequenced in a study of OX40 agonist ivuxolimab in advanced cancers. The library came from the immunoSEQ multiplex PCR assay. As stored in TCRdb, this immuneACCESS dataset retains in-frame rearrangements with V and J assigned. A fraction of the clones does not appear; measured against another copy, unresolved V genes explain less than half of the discrepancy, and the remainder lacks a known reason. The sample profile shows about 20,000 clones; 85% to 95% of them were found once. The ten biggest clones cover more than 50% of the sample. The sample was CD4+ or CD8+ T cells sorted from blood, taken in a trial of the OX40 agonist ivuxolimab. Receptors originate from an adult with an advanced solid tumor such as melanoma, head and neck, liver or kidney cancer.

The rearrangement joins TRBV7-9 to TRBJ2-1; 7 nucleotides align to TRBD1. Germline-derived CDR1 and CDR2 are SEHNR and FQNEAQ (reference sequence). J lost 5 bases, V lost 7 bases, and 5 bases had no gene match. CDR3 length equals 13 residues. The CDR3 region has the DNA TGTGCCAGCACCGGGGACAGCAACAATGAGCAGTTCTTC. It translates to CASTGDSNNEQFF.

The chain joins TRBV4-1 to TRBJ2-1, with D possibly being TRBD1 or TRBD2 (5 bases each). Germline CDR1 and CDR2: MGHRA and YSYEKL. V lost 0 bases and J lost 3, with 15 bases in between. The CDR3 consists of 17 residues. In DNA form, the CDR3 reads TGCGCCAGCAGCCAAGATCTTGGGGGAGTACTCTACAATGAGCAGTTCTTC. Its translation: CASSQDLGGVLYNEQFF.

The rearrangement links TRBV6-1 to TRBJ2-7, with TRBD2 matching 11 bases. Germline V lookup: CDR1 MNHNS, CDR2 SASEGT. The CDR3 length is 15 residues. The V gene end was trimmed by 3 bases and the J gene end by 4 bases; junction bases not matched to a gene: 5. CDR3 bases: TGTGCCAGCAGTGAGTGGACTAGCGGGTTTTACGAGCAGTACTTC. Its protein is CASSEWTSGFYEQYF.

The chain joins TRBV12-5 to TRBJ1-6; D ambiguous. This CDR3 has 17 amino acids. Germline V gene lookup returns CDR1 LGHNT and CDR2 FRNRAP. Trimming stripped 3 bases from V and 7 bases from J, with 19 bases between. The CDR3 DNA follows: TGTGCTAGTGGTTTTTGGGTAGAAGCGAAAGTAAATTCACCCCTCCACTTT. This translates into CASGFWVEAKVNSPLHF. The entire variable domain, with the rest obtained from reference TRBV12-5 and TRBJ1-6, is as follows: DARVTQTPRHKVTEMGQEVTMRCQPILGHNTVFWYRQTMMQGLELLAYFRNRAPLDDSGMPKDRFSAEMPDATLATLKIQPSEPRDSAVYFCASGFWVEAKVNSPLHFGNGTRLTVT.

V usage is TRBV27 and J usage is TRBJ2-1; TRBD2 agrees at 9 bases. CDR3 length: 16 residues. Germline CDR1 reads MNHEY; CDR2 reads SMNVEV (reference sequence). V lost 6 bases, J lost 0 bases, and 6 bases stayed unmatched. The CDR3 coding sequence is TGTGCCAGCAGCATAACTAGCGGGCGCTCCTACAATGAGCAGTTCTTC. Encoded protein: CASSITSGRSYNEQFF.